A single sample gave rise to the 27 T cell receptor beta chains below, sequenced in a study of cytomegalovirus exposure and HLA in healthy donors. It was with 60 Vbeta and 13 Jbeta primers that the PCR ran. The assay was immunoSEQ multiplex PCR, and TCRdb's table has in-frame clones only and misses some. Among some 120,000 clones listed, around 78% were seen once. Sequencing was done on a sample of PBMCs. These TCRs come from a woman aged 40-49 years in good health and CMV-seronegative.

This clone was observed a single time. The chain is built from TRBV7-6 and TRBJ2-7; perhaps TRBD1 as D (7 bases). This CDR3 region has 16 residues. V gave up 0 bases and J gave up 3 bases, with 15 bases separating them. Germline CDR1 SGHVS, CDR2 FNYEAQ. The CDR3 sequence: CASSLARRGDFYEQYF. The CDR3 bases are TGTGCCAGCAGCTTAGCTCGCAGGGGGGACTTCTACGAGCAGTACTTC.

This sequence joins TRBV9 and TRBJ1-2; tentative D call: TRBD1 (6 bases). V lost 4 bases and J lost 0, with 10 bases in between. Germline lookup yields CDR1 SGDLS and CDR2 YYNGEE. The CDR3 is made up of 14 amino acids. CDR3 sequence (DNA): TGTGCCAGCAGCACTGGACAGCCTAACTATGGCTACACCTTC. It translates to CASSTGQPNYGYTF.

This sequence joins TRBV15 and TRBJ2-1; a weak D match, TRBD2 (5 bases). The CDR3 spans 14 residues. Germline assignment: CDR1 LNHNV and CDR2 YYDKDF (reference sequence). V dropped 1 base and J dropped 7 bases, with 11 bases sitting between them. The CDR3 coding sequence is TGTGCCACCAGCAGAGTTGCGGGTGAGAATGAGCAGTTCTTC. Amino acids: CATSRVAGENEQFF. Together with reference TRBV15 and TRBJ2-1, the CDR3 gives the full variable domain: DAMVIQNPRYQVTQFGKPVTLSCSQTLNHNVMYWYQQKSSQAPKLLFHYYDKDFNNEADTPDNFQSRRPNTSFCFLDIRSPGLGDTAMYLCATSRVAGENEQFFGPGTRLTVL.

The chain couples TRBV6-4 to TRBJ2-3; no definite D call. Trimming cost V 8 bases and J 4 bases, with 13 bases left between them. Germline assignment: CDR1 MRHNA and CDR2 SNTAGT. This CDR3 has 13 amino acids. The CDR3 protein is CASFGISADTQYF. DNA of the CDR3: TGTGCCAGCTTTGGCATCTCCGCAGATACGCAGTATTTT.

V usage is TRBV7-8 and J usage is TRBJ2-2; 8 bases agree with TRBD2. Trimming at V came to 11 bases and at J to 4 bases, leaving 9 bases not matched to a gene. This CDR3 is built from 14 residues. Per the germline V gene, CDR1 is SGHVS and CDR2 is FQNEAQ. Here the CDR3 reads CAAGGAFGTGELFF. The CDR3, as DNA: TGTGCCGCCGGGGGGGCCTTCGGCACCGGGGAGCTGTTTTTT.

The J gene is TRBJ2-5, the V gene TRBV5-4; D may be TRBD2 (7 bases). The CDR3 is made up of 15 amino acids. Trimming cost V 0 bases and J 5 bases, with 14 bases left between them. CDR1 SGHNT and CDR2 YYREEE come from the germline V gene (reference sequence). Here the CDR3 reads CASSLGGEGGETQYF. In DNA, the CDR3 is TGTGCCAGCAGCTTGGGCGGGGAGGGGGGGGAGACCCAGTACTTC.

V usage is TRBV2 and J usage is TRBJ2-7; no definite D call. V lost 0 bases and J lost 3, with 9 bases in between. This CDR3 has 14 residues. Germline CDR1 reads SNHLY; CDR2 reads FYNNEI. The CDR3 DNA reads TGTGCCAGCAGTGAAGCCGAGGCCTACTACGAGCAGTACTTC. Protein sequence: CASSEAEAYYEQYF.

The rearrangement links TRBV4-3 to TRBJ1-2; D unresolved. V was pared by 0 bases and J by 3 bases, with 8 bases between. Germline CDR1 and CDR2: LGHNA and YSLEER. The CDR3 runs 14 residues. CDR3 DNA: TGCGCCAGCAGCCAAGACGACACGTACTATGGCTACACCTTC. Translating it yields CASSQDDTYYGYTF.

The chain links TRBV5-1 to TRBJ2-3; 8 nucleotides match TRBD1. The CDR3 is 14 amino acids. CDR1 is SGHRS and CDR2 is YFSETQ in the germline V gene. V shed 4 bases, J shed 3 bases, and the junction held 4 bases outside the gene matches. The CDR3 bases are TGCGCCAGCAGCCCGGGACAGGTAACAGATACGCAGTATTTT. Its protein product is CASSPGQVTDTQYF.

This sequence joins TRBV28 and TRBJ2-7, with D perhaps TRBD2 (6 bases). Looked up from germline, CDR1 is MDHEN and CDR2 is SYDVKM. Trimming removed 11 bases from V and 5 bases from J, with 19 bases in between. The CDR3 totals 13 residues. The CDR3 spells CAAVGTPSDEQYF. CDR3 sequence (DNA): TGTGCCGCGGTTGGGACTCCCTCGGACGAGCAGTACTTC.

The chain joins TRBV29-1 to TRBJ2-1; D may be TRBD1 (6 bases). Germline assignment: CDR1 SQVTM and CDR2 ANQGSEA. Trimming left V 0 bases short and J 5 bases short, with 11 bases between. The CDR3 runs to 14 residues. The CDR3 loop reads CSVEDTAGDNEQFF. Written as DNA, the CDR3 is TGCAGCGTTGAAGATACGGCAGGGGACAATGAGCAGTTCTTC.

The chain recombines TRBV11-2 with TRBJ2-3, with a possible D match to TRBD1 (5 bases). V was cut by 1 base and J by 4 bases, with 9 bases left in between. CDR1 is SGHAT and CDR2 is FQNNGV in the germline V gene. This CDR3 region has 14 residues. The CDR3 reads CASSLGQGPDTQYF. The CDR3 DNA reads as TGTGCCAGCAGCTTAGGGCAGGGCCCAGATACGCAGTATTTT.

This clone was detected only once. The J gene is TRBJ2-1, the V gene TRBV2; TRBD2 matches 11 bases. The CDR3 runs 15 residues. Trimming took 6 bases from V and 4 from J; bases not matched to a gene: 5. Germline V gene lookup returns CDR1 SNHLY and CDR2 FYNNEI. CDR3 amino acids: CASRKLAGVYNEQFF. The CDR3 nucleotides read TGTGCCAGCAGGAAACTAGCGGGAGTTTACAATGAGCAGTTCTTC.

Remarks on this clone: The junction departs from germline at one end; a sequencing error may be responsible. The chain employs TRBV7-9 and TRBJ2-4, with 9 positions matching TRBD1. The CDR3 loop spans 16 amino acids. CDR1 and CDR2 (germline): SEHNR, FQNEAQ (reference sequence). This chain's CDR3 is CSSSPTGTGAKNIQYF. CDR3 in DNA: TGTTCCAGCAGCCCGACCGGGACAGGGGCCAAAAACATTCAGTACTTC.

The chain couples TRBV11-2 to TRBJ1-4; TRBD1 matches at 7 bases. The trim removed 5 bases at V and 8 bases at J, leaving 8 bases unmatched. The CDR3 consists of 14 residues. The germline CDR1 and CDR2 sequences are SGHAT and FQNNGV. CDR3 in amino acids: CASSRRQGQEKLFF. The CDR3 region has the DNA TGTGCCAGCAGCCGCCGACAGGGTCAGGAAAAACTGTTTTTT.

The chain has TRBV23-1 and TRBJ2-7, with TRBD1 identical over 9 bases. TRBV23-1 belongs to the ORF category, with a function that is uncertain. V lost 4 bases and J lost 1; bases outside the gene matches: 8. This CDR3 is 16 amino acids long. The CDR3 sequence is CASSPSMGQGSYEQYF. DNA of the CDR3: TGCGCCAGCAGTCCATCCATGGGACAGGGATCCTACGAGCAGTACTTC.

In this sample, this clone turned up a few times. The rearrangement joins TRBV14 to TRBJ2-1; TRBD2 agrees at 8 bases. Trimming took 4 bases from V and 6 from J; bases not matched to a gene: 8. The CDR3 spans 15 residues. CDR1 and CDR2 (germline): SGHDN, FVKESK. The CDR3 DNA follows: TGTGCCAGCAGCCGTCCTGGCGGGGGGCCCAATGAGCAGTTCTTC. Translating gives CASSRPGGGPNEQFF.

In this sample, this clone turned up a few times. J is TRBJ1-6 and V is TRBV2, with 8 bases matching TRBD1. Germline lookup yields CDR1 SNHLY and CDR2 FYNNEI. The CDR3 spans 14 residues. V lost 6 bases to trimming and J lost 9 bases; unmatched junction nucleotides: 7. Written as DNA, the CDR3 is TGTGCCAGCAGCGACAGGGGCGGGAGTTCACCCCTCCACTTT. Residues: CASSDRGGSSPLHF.

This clone was recorded a few times. This chain joins TRBV6-6 and TRBJ1-2, with a weak D call TRBD1 (6 bases). Trimming took off 2 bases at V and 4 bases at J, with 14 bases between the two ends. The CDR3 has 15 amino acids. Germline CDR1 reads MNHNY; CDR2 reads SVGAGI (reference sequence). DNA of the CDR3: TGTGCCAGCAGTTACCCCGAACAGGGAGCCTATGGCTACACCTTC. As protein: CASSYPEQGAYGYTF.

The V and J genes are TRBV18 and TRBJ1-3; maybe TRBD1 (5 bases). Germline V lookup: CDR1 KGHSH, CDR2 LQKENI. This CDR3 is 15 amino acids long. The germline V and J ends were trimmed by 5 bases and 0 bases, with 11 bases remaining between them. Written as DNA, the CDR3 is TGTGCCAGCTCAGACGGGCAGGGCTCTGGAAACACCATATATTTT. It yields the protein CASSDGQGSGNTIYF.

The chain couples TRBV9 to TRBJ2-1, with TRBD2 as a possible D gene (5 bases). V shed 0 bases and J shed 5 bases, with 18 bases lying between them. This CDR3 has 17 amino acids. CDR1 SGDLS and CDR2 YYNGEE come from the germline V gene. This chain's CDR3 is CASSVESGQRLNNEQFF. The CDR3 DNA sequence: TGTGCCAGCAGCGTAGAATCGGGCCAGCGGCTGAACAATGAGCAGTTCTTC. The full variable domain, in which reference TRBV9 and TRBJ2-1 provide the parts outside the CDR3, is DSGVTQTPKHLITATGQRVTLRCSPRSGDLSVYWYQQSLDQGLQFLIQYYNGEERAKGNILERFSAQQFPDLHSELNLSSLELGDSALYFCASSVESGQRLNNEQFFGPGTRLTVL.

J is TRBJ1-2 and V is TRBV29-1; 7 nucleotides match TRBD1. The CDR3 length is 11 residues. The germline CDR1 and CDR2 sequences are SQVTM and ANQGSEA. V dropped 5 bases and J dropped 6; count of bases not matched to a gene: 3. CDR3 bases: TGCAGCGTTACAGGGGTCGATGGCTACACCTTC. Translating it yields CSVTGVDGYTF.

The V and J genes are TRBV2 and TRBJ1-1; D not certain. CDR3 length: 13 residues. Germline V gene sequence: CDR1 SNHLY, CDR2 FYNNEI. Trimming stripped 4 bases from V and 0 bases from J, with 6 bases between. In nucleotides, the CDR3 is TGTGCCAGCAGTGTCCGGGTGAACACTGAAGCTTTCTTT. As protein: CASSVRVNTEAFF.

The rearrangement uses TRBV18 and TRBJ2-3, with D hard to call. V lost 3 bases and J 5 bases, leaving 9 bases between the germline ends. This CDR3 has 13 residues. CDR1 is KGHSH, CDR2 LQKENI, per germline. CDR3 nucleotides: TGTGCCAGCTCACCTAGAGTGAAAGATACGCAGTATTTT. Amino acids: CASSPRVKDTQYF.

The chain employs TRBV7-2 and TRBJ2-7; 9 nucleotides match TRBD1. The CDR3 is 15 amino acids. With V trimmed by 2 bases and J by 4 bases, 6 bases remained unmatched. Per germline, CDR1 SGHTA and CDR2 FQGNSA. Here the CDR3 DNA reads TGTGCCAGCAGCTTAACGGGACAGGGAATTTACGAGCAGTACTTC. Translated: CASSLTGQGIYEQYF.

The chain has TRBV7-2 and TRBJ1-1; D unresolved. Germline V gene lookup returns CDR1 SGHTA and CDR2 FQGNSA. The CDR3 sequence is 12 residues long. V was trimmed by 0 bases and J by 10 bases, leaving 9 bases between them. CDR3 DNA sequence: TGTGCCAGCAGCTTAGCGGGAGGGATAGCTTTCTTT. Amino acids: CASSLAGGIAFF.

This chain connects TRBV28 to TRBJ1-4, with no clear D. Trimming took 7 bases from V and 7 from J, leaving 10 bases between them. The germline V gene encodes CDR1 MDHEN and CDR2 SYDVKM. This CDR3 spans 12 amino acids. The CDR3 nucleotides are TGTGCCAGCACGCCTCCAGGTGAAAAACTGTTTTTT. Translated, it gives CASTPPGEKLFF.